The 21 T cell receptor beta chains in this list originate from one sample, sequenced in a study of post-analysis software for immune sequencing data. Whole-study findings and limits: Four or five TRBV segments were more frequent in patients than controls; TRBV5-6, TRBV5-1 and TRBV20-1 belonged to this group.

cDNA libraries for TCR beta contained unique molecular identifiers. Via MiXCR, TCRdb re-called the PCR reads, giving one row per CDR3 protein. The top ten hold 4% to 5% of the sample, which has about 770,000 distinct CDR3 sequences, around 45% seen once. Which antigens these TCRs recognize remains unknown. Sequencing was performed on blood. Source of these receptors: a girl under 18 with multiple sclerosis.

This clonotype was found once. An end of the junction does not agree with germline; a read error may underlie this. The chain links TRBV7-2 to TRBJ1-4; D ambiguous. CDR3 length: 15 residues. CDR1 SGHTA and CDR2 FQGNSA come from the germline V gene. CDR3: CASSLGPFLNGKLFF. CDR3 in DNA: TGTGCCAGCAGCTTAGGGCCCTTTCTAAATGGAAAACTGTTTTTT.

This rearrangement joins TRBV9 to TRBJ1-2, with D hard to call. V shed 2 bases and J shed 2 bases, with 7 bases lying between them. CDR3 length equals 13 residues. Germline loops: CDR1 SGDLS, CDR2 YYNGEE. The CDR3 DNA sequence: TGTGCCAGCAGCGTGACTACAAACTATGGCTACACCTTC. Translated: CASSVTTNYGYTF.

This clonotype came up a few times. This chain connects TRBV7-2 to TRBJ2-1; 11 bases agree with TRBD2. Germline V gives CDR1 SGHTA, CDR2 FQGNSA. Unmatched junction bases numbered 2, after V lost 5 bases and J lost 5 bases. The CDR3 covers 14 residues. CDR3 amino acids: CASSASGGNNEQFF. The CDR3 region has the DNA TGTGCCAGCAGCGCTAGCGGGGGGAACAATGAGCAGTTCTTC. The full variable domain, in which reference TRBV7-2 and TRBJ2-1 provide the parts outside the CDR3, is GAGVSQSPSNKVTEKGKDVELRCDPISGHTALYWYRQSLGQGLEFLIYFQGNSAPDKSGLPSDRFSAERTGGSVSTLTIQRTQQEDSAVYLCASSASGGNNEQFFGPGTRLTVL.

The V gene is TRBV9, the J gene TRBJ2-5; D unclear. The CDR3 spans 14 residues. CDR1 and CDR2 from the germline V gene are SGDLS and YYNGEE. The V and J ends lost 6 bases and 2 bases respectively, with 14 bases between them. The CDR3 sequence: CASTRGLLQETQYF. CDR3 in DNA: TGTGCCAGCACCCGAGGCTTGTTGCAAGAGACCCAGTACTTC.

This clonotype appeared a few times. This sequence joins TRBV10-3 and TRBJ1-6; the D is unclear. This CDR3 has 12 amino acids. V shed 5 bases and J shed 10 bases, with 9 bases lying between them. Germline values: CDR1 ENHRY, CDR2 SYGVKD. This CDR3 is CAISYPGSPLHF. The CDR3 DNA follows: TGTGCCATCAGTTACCCGGGGTCACCCCTCCACTTT.

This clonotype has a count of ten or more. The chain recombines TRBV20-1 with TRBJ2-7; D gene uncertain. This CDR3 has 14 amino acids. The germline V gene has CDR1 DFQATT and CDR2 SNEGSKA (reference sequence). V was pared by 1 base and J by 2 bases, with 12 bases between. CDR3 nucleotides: TGCAGTGCTAGAGGGACGGAGTCGACCTACGAGCAGTACTTC. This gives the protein CSARGTESTYEQYF.

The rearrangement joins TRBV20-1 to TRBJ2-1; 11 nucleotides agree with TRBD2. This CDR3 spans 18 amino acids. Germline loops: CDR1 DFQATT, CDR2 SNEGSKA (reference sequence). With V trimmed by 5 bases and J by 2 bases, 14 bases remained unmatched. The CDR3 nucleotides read TGCAGTGCTCAAGTCCCTGGACTAGCGGGTCTAACCTACAATGAGCAGTTCTTC. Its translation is CSAQVPGLAGLTYNEQFF.

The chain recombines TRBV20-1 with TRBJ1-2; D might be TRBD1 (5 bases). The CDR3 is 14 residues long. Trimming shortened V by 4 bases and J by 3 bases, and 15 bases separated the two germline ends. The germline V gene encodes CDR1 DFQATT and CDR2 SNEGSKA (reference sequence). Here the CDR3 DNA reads TGCAGTGCTATTCGCGGGACCTTCTACTATGGCTACACCTTC. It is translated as CSAIRGTFYYGYTF.

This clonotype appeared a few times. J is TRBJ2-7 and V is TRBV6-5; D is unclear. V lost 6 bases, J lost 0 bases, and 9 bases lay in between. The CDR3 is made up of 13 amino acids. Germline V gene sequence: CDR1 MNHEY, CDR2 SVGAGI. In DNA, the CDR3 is TGTGCCAGCAGCCCACGATTCTCCTACGAGCAGTACTTC. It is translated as CASSPRFSYEQYF.

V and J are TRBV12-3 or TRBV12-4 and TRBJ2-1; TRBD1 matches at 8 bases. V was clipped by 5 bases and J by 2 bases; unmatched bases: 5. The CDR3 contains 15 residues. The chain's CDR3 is CASSTRTGTYNEQFF. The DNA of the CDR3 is TGTGCCAGCAGTACCCGGACAGGGACCTACAATGAGCAGTTCTTC.

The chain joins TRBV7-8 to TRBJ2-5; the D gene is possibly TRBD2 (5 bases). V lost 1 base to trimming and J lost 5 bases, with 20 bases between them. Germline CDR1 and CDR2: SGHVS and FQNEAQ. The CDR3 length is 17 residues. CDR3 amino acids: CASSLEGVRPGIETQYF. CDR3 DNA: TGTGCCAGCAGCTTAGAAGGTGTCAGGCCCGGGATTGAGACCCAGTACTTC.

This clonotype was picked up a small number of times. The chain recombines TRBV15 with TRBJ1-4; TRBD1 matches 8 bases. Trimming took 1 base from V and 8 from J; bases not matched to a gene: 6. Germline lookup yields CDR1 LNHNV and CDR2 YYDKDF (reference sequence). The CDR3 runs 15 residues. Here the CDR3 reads CATSRALDREEKLFF. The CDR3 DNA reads TGTGCCACCAGCAGAGCTTTGGACAGGGAAGAAAAACTGTTTTTT.

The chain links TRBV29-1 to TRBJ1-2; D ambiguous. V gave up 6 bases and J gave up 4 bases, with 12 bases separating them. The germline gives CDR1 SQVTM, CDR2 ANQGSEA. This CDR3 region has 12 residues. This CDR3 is CSVIGSGYGYTF. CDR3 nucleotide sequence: TGCAGCGTGATAGGATCGGGCTATGGCTACACCTTC.

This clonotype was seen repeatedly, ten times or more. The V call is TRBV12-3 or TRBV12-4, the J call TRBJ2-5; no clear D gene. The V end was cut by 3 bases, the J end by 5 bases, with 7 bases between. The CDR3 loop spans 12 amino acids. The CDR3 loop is CASSFHGETQYF. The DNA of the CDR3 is TGTGCCAGCAGTTTTCACGGGGAGACCCAGTACTTC.

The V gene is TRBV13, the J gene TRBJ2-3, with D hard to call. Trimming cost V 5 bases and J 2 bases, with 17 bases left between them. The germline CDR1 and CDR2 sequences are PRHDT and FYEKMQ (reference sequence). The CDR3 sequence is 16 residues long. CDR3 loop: CASSPGTTDLTDTQYF. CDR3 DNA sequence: TGTGCCAGCAGCCCAGGAACTACTGACCTCACAGATACGCAGTATTTT.

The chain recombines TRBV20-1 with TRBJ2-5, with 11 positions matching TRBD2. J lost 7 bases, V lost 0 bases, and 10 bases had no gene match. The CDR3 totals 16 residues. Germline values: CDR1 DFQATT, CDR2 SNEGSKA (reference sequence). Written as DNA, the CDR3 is TGCAGTGCTAGAGATATAGCGGGAGGGGGGGCAAGGACCCAGTACTTC. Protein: CSARDIAGGGARTQYF.

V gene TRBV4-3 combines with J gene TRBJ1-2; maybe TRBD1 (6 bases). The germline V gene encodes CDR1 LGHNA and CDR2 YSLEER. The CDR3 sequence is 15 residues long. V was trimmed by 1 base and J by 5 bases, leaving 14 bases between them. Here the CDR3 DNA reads TGCGCCAGCAGCCAAGTGGGGGGAGGGGGGTATGGCTACACCTTC. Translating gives CASSQVGGGGYGYTF.

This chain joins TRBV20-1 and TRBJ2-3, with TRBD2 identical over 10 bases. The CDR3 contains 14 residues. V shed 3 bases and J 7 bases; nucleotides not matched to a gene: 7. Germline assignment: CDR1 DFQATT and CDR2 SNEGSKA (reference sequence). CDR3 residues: CSASSLAGANTQYF. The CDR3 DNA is TGCAGTGCTAGTAGCCTAGCGGGAGCGAATACGCAGTATTTT.

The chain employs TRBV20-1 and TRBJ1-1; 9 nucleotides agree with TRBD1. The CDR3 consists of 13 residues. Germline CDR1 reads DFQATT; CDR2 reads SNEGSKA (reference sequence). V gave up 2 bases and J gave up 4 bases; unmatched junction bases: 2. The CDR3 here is CSARSDRGTEAFF. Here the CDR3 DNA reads TGCAGTGCTAGATCGGACAGGGGCACTGAAGCTTTCTTT.

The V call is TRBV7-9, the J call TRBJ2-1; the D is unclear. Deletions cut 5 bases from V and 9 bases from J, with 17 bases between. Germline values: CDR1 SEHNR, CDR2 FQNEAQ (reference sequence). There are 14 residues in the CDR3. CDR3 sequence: CASSRPVGYPEQFF. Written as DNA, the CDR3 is TGTGCCAGCAGCAGGCCCGTTGGTTATCCTGAGCAGTTCTTC. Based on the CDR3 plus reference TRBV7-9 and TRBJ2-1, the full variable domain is DTGVSQNPRHKITKRGQNVTFRCDPISEHNRLYWYRQTLGQGPEFLTYFQNEAQLEKSRLLSDRFSAERPKGSFSTLEIQRTEQGDSAMYLCASSRPVGYPEQFFGPGTRLTVL.

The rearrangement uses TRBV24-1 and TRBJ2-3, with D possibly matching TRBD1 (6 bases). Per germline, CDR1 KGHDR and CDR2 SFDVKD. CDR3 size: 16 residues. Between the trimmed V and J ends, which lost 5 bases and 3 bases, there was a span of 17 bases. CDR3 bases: TGTGCCACCAGTGGGAGGCAGGGGTTTGGGACAGATACGCAGTATTTT. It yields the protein CATSGRQGFGTDTQYF.